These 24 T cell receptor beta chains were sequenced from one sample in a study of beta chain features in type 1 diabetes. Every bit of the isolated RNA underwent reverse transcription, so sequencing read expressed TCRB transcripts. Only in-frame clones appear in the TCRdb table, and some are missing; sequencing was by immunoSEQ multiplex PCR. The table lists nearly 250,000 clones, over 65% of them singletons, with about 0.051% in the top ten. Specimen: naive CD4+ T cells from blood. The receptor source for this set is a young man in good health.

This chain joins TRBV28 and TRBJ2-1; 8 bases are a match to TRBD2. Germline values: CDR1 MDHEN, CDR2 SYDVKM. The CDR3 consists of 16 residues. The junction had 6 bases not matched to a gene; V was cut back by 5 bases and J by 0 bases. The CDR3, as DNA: TGTGCCAGCAGTAAAGGACTAGCTAGCTCCTACAATGAGCAGTTCTTC. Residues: CASSKGLASSYNEQFF.

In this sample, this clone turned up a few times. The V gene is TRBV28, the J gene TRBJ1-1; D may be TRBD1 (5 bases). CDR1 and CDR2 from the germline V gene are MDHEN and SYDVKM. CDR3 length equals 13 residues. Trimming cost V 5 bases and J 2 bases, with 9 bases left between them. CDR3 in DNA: TGTGCCAGCAGTCGGGACCCAAACACTGAAGCTTTCTTT. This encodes CASSRDPNTEAFF.

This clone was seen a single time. This chain's CDR3 is CAWNLGPIFYEQYF. In DNA, the CDR3 is TGTGCCTGGAATCTGGGGCCGATCTTCTACGAGCAGTACTTC. The rearrangement uses TRBV30 and TRBJ2-7, with D perhaps matching TRBD1 (5 bases). Germline V CDR1 and CDR2: GTSNPN, SVGIG (reference sequence). The CDR3 contains 14 residues. The V gene lost 4 bases and the J gene lost 3 bases, with 16 bases spanning the gap. The variable domain in full, with the rest retrieved from reference TRBV30 and TRBJ2-7, is SQTIHQWPATLVQPVGSPLSLECTVEGTSNPNLYWYRQAAGRGLQLLFYSVGIGQISSEVPQNLSASRPQDRQFILSSKKLLLSDSGFYLCAWNLGPIFYEQYFGPGTRLTVT.

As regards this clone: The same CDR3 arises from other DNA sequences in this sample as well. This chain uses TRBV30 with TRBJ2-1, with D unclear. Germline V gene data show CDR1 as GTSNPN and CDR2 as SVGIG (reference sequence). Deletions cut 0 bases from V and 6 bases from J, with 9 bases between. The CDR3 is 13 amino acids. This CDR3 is CAWSVGQSNEQFF. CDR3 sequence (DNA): TGTGCCTGGAGTGTAGGCCAGAGCAATGAGCAGTTCTTC.

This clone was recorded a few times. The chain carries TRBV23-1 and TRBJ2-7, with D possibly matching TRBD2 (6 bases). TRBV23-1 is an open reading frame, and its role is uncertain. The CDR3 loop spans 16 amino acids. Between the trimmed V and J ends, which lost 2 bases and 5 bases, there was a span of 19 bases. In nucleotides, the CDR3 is TGCGCCAGCAGTCAAGTCAGGTTATCGGAGGGCCACGAGCAGTACTTC. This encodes CASSQVRLSEGHEQYF.

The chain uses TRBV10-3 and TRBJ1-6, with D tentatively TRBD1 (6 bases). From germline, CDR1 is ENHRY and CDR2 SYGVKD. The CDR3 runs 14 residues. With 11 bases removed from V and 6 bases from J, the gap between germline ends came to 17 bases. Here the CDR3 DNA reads TGTGCCGCCGAGCAGGGGACATCTAATTCACCCCTCCACTTT. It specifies CAAEQGTSNSPLHF.

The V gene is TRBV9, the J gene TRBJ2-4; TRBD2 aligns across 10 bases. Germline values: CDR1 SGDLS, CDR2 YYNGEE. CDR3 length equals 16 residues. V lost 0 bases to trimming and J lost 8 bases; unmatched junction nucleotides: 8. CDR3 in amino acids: CASSVAAGGPSDIQYF. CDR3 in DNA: TGTGCCAGCAGCGTAGCAGCGGGGGGGCCCTCTGACATTCAGTACTTC.

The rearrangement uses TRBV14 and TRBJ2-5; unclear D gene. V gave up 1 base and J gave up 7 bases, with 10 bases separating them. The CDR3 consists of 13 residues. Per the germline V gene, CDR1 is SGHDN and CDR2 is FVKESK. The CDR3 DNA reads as TGTGCCAGCAGCCAAGGGGCTGCCGGGACCCAGTACTTC. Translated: CASSQGAAGTQYF.

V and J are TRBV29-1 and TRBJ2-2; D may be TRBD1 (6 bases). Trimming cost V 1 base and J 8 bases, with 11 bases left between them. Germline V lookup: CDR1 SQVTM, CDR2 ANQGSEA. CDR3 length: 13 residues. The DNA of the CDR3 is TGCAGCGTTGAAGCAATACAGGGAGGGGAGCTGTTTTTT. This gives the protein CSVEAIQGGELFF.

This CDR3 reads CASSQVFLTDTQYF. Here the CDR3 DNA reads TGCGCCAGCAGCCAAGTCTTCCTAACAGATACGCAGTATTTT. The chain employs TRBV4-1 and TRBJ2-3; no reliable D call. CDR1 is MGHRA, CDR2 YSYEKL, per germline. V was trimmed by 1 base and J by 3 bases, leaving 8 bases between them. There are 14 residues in the CDR3.

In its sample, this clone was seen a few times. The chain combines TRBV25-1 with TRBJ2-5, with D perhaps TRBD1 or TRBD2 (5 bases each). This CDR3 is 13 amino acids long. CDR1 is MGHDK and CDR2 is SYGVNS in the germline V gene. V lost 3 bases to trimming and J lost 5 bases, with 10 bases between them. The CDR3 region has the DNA TGTGCCAGCAGTGAGGGGGTCCCTGAGACCCAGTACTTC. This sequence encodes CASSEGVPETQYF.

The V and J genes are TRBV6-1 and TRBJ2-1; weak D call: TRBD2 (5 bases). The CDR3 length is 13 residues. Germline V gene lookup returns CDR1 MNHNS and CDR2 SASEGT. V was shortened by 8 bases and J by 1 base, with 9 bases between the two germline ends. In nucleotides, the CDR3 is TGTGCCAGCCTGAGAGGGTCCTACAATGAGCAGTTCTTC. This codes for CASLRGSYNEQFF.

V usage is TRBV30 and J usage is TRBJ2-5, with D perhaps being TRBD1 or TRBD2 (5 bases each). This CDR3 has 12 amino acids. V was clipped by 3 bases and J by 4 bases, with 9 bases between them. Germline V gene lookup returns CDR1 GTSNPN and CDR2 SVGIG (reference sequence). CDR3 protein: CAWSEGIETQYF. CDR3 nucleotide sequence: TGTGCCTGGAGCGAGGGGATAGAGACCCAGTACTTC. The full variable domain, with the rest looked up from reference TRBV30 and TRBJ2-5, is SQTIHQWPATLVQPVGSPLSLECTVEGTSNPNLYWYRQAAGRGLQLLFYSVGIGQISSEVPQNLSASRPQDRQFILSSKKLLLSDSGFYLCAWSEGIETQYFGPGTRLLVL.

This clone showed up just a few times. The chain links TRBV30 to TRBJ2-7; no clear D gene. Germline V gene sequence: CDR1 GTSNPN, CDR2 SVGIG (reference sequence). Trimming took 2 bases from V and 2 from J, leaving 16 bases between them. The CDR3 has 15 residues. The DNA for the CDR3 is TGTGCCTGGAGTTCCTCGGACCATAGGGCCTACGAGCAGTACTTC. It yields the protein CAWSSSDHRAYEQYF.

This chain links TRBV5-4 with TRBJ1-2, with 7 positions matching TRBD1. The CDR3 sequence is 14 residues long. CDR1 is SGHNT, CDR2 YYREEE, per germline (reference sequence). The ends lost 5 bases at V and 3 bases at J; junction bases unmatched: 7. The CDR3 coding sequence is TGTGCCAGCAGTCACGGGACAGCCTACTATGGCTACACCTTC. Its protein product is CASSHGTAYYGYTF.

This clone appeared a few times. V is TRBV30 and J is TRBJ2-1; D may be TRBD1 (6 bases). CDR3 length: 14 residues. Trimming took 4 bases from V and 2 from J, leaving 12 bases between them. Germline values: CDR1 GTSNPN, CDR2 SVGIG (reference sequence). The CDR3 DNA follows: TGTGCCTGGAACCCAGGGGCTACCTACAATGAGCAGTTCTTC. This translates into CAWNPGATYNEQFF.

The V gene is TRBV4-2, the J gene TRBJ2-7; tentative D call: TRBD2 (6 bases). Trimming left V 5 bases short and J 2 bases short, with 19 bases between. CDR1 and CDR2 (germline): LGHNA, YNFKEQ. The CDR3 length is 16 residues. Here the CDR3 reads CASSWEGAGSAYEQYF. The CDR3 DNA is TGTGCCAGCAGCTGGGAAGGGGCGGGGAGCGCCTACGAGCAGTACTTC.

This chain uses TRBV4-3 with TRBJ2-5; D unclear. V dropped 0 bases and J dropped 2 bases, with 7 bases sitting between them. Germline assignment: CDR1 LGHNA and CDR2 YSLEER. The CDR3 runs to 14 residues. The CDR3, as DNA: TGCGCCAGCAGCCAAGATTACGTACAAGAGACCCAGTACTTC. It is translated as CASSQDYVQETQYF.

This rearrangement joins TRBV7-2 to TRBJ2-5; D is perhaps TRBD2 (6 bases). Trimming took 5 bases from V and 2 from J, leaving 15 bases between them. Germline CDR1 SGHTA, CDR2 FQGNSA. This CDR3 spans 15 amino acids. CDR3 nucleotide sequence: TGTGCCAGCAGCCCGGACTGGGGGAGGCAAGAGACCCAGTACTTC. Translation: CASSPDWGRQETQYF.

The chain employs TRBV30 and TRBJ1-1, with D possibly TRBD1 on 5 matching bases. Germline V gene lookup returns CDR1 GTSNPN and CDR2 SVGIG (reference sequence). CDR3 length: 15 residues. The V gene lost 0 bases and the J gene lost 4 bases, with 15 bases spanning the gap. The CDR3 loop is CAWSVSGTLGTEAFF. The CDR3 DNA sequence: TGTGCCTGGAGTGTATCGGGGACTCTAGGCACTGAAGCTTTCTTT.

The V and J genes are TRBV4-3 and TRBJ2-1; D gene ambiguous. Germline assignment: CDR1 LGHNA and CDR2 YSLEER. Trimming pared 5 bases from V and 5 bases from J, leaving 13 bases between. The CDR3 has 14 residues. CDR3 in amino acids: CASSSRTGHNEQFF. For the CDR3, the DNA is TGCGCCAGCAGCTCTCGGACGGGTCACAATGAGCAGTTCTTC.

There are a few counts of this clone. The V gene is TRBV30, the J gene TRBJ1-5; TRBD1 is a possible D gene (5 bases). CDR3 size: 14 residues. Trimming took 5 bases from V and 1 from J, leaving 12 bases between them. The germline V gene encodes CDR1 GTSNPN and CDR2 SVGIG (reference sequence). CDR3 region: CAWARRTSNQPQHF. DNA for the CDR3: TGTGCCTGGGCTCGCAGGACAAGCAATCAGCCCCAGCATTTT.

The CDR3 bases are TGTGCCTGGAGTGTAGACACGTATCAGCCCCAGCATTTT. It translates to CAWSVDTYQPQHF. The chain employs TRBV30 and TRBJ1-5; D is unresolved. This CDR3 has 13 amino acids. V lost 0 bases and J 5 bases, leaving 8 bases between the germline ends. Germline V gene data show CDR1 as GTSNPN and CDR2 as SVGIG (reference sequence).

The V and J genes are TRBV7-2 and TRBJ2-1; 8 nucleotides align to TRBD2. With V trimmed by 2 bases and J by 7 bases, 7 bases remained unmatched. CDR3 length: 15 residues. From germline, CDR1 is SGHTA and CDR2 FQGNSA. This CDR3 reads CASSLSLAGKNEQFF. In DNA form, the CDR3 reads TGTGCCAGCAGCTTAAGTCTAGCGGGTAAGAATGAGCAGTTCTTC.